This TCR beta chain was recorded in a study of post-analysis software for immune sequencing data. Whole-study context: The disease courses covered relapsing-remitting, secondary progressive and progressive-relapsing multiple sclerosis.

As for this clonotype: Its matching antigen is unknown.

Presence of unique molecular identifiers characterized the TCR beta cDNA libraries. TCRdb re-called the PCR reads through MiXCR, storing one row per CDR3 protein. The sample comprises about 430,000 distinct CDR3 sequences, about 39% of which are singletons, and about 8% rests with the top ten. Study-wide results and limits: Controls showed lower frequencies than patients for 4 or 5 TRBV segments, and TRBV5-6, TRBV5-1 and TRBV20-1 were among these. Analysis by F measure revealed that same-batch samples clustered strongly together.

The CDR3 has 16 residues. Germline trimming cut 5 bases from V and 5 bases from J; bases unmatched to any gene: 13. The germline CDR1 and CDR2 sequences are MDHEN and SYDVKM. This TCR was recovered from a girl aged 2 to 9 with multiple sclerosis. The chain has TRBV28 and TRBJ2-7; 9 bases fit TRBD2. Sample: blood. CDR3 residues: CASSLPPTSGGNEQYF. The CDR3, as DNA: TGTGCCAGCAGTCTACCACCGACTAGCGGAGGGAACGAGCAGTACTTC.